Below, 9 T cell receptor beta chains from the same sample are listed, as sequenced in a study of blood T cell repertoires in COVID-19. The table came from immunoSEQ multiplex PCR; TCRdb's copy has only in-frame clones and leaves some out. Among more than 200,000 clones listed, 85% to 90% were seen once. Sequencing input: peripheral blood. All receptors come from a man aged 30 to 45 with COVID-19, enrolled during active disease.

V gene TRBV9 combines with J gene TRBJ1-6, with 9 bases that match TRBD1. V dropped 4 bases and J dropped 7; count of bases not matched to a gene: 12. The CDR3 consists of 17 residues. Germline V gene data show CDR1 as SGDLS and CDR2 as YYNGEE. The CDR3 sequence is CASSIDLQGAGNSPLHF. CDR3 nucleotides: TGTGCCAGCAGCATAGACCTACAGGGGGCAGGGAATTCACCCCTCCACTTT.

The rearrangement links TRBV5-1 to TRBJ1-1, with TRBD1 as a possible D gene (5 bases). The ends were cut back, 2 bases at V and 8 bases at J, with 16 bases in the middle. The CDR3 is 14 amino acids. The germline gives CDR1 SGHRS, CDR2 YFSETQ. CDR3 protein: CASSFRATGGEAFF. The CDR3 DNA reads TGCGCCAGCAGCTTCCGTGCGACGGGGGGAGAAGCTTTCTTT.

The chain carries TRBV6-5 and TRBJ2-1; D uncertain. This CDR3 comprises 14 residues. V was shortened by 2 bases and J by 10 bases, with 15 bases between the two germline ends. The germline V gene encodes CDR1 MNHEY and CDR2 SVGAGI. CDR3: CASSYLSSIGEQFF. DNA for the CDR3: TGTGCCAGCAGTTACCTCTCCTCTATCGGGGAGCAGTTCTTC.

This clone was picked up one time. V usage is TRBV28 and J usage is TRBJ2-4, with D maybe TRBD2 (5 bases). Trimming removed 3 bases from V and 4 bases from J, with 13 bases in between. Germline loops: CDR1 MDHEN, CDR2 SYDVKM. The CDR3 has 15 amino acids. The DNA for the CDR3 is TGTGCCAGCAGTTTTGAAGTGGGGAGTAAAAACATTCAGTACTTC. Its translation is CASSFEVGSKNIQYF.

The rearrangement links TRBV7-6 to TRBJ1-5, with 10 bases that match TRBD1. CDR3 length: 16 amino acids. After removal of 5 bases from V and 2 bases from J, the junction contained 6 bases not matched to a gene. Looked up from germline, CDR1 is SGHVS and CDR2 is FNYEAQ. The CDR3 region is CASSNSGTGGNQPQHF. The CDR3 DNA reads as TGTGCCAGCAGCAACTCCGGGACAGGGGGCAATCAGCCCCAGCATTTT.

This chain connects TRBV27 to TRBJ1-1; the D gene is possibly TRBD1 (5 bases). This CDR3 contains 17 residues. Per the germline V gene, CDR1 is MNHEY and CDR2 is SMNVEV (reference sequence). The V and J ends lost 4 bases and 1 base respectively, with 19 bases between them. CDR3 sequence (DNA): TGTGCCAGCAGTTATGGCCCCCCTTTGGGGGGGAACACTGAAGCTTTCTTT. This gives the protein CASSYGPPLGGNTEAFF.

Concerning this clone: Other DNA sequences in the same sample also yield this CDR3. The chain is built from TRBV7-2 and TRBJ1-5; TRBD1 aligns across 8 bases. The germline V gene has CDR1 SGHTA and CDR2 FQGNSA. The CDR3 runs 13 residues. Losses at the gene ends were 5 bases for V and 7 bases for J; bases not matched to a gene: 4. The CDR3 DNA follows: TGTGCCAGCAGCAGACAGGGGCACCAGCCCCAGCATTTT. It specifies CASSRQGHQPQHF.

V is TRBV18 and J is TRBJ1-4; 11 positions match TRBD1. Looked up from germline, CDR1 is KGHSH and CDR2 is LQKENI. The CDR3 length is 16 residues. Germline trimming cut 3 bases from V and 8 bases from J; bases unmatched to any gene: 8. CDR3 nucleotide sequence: TGTGCCAGCTCACCTATCGGACAGGGGGCGGGAGAAAAACTGTTTTTT. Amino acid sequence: CASSPIGQGAGEKLFF.

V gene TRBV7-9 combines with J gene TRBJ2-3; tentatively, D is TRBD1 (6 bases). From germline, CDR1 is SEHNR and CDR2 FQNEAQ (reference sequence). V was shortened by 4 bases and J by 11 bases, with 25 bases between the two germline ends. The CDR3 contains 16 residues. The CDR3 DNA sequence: TGTGCCAGCAGCTCCGGGGCTGGACAGCCCGTGCTCGAGCAGTATTTT. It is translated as CASSSGAGQPVLEQYF.